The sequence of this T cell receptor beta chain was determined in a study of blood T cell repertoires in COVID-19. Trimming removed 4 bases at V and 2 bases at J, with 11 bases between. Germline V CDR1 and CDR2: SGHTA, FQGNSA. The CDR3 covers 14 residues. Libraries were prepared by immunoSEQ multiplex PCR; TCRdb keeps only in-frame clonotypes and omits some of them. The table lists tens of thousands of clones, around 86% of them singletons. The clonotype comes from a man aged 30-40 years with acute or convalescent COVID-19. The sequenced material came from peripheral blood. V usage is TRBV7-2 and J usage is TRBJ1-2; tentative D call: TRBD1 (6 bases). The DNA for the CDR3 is TGTGCCAGCAGCTCCCGACAGGAGAACTATGGCTACACCTTC. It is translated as CASSSRQENYGYTF.